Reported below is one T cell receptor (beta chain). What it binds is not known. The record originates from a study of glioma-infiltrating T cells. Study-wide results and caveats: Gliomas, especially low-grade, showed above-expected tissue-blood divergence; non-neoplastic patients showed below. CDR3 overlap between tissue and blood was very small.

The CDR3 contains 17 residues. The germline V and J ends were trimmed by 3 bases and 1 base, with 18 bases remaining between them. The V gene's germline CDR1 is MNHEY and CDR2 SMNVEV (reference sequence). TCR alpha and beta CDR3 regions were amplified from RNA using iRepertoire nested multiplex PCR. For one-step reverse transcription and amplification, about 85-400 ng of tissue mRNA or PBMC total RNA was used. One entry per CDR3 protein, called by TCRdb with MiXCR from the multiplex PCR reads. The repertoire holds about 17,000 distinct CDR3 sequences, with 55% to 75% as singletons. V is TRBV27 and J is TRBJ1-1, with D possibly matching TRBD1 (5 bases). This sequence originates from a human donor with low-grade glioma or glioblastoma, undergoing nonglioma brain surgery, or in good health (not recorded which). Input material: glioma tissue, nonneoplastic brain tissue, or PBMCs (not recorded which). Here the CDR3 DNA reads TGTGCCAGCAGTTTGCTAGGAACAGCGAGGGGGAACACTGAAGCTTTCTTT. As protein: CASSLLGTARGNTEAFF.